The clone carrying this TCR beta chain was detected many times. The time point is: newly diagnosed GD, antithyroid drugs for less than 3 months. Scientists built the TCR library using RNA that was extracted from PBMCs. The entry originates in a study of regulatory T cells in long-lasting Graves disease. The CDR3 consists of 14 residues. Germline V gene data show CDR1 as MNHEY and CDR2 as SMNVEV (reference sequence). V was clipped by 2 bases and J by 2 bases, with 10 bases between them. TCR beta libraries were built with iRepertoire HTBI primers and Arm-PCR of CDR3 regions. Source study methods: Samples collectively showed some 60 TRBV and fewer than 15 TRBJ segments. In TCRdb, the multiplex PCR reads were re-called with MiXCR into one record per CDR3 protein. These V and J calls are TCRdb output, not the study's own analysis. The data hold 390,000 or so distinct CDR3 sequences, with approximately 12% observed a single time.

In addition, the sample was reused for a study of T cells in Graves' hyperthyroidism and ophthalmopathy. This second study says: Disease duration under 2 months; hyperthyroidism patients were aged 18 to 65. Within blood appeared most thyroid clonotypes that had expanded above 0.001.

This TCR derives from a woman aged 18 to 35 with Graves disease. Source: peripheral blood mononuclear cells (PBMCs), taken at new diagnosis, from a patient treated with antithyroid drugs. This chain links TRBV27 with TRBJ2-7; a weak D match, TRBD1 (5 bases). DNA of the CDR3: TGTGCCAGCAGTTTAGTCGACAGCACCTACGAGCAGTACTTC. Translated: CASSLVDSTYEQYF.